A single sample is the source of the 32 T cell receptor beta chains below, sequenced in a study of shared clonotypes between healthy human individuals. The table came from immunoSEQ multiplex PCR; TCRdb's copy has only in-frame clones and leaves some out. Here the sample spans some 700,000 clones, about nine tenths being singletons. The sample was memory CD8+ T cells from PBMCs. Subset: CD45RO+ cells pooled with CCR7-negative TemRA cells. The receptor source for this set is a man younger than 35 in good health. Some clones in this sample may be carry-over from other donors' samples.

This clone has just a few counts. V usage is TRBV6-5 and J usage is TRBJ1-1; weak D call: TRBD1 (6 bases). V was clipped by 4 bases and J by 1 base, with 10 bases between them. From germline, CDR1 is MNHEY and CDR2 SVGAGI. The CDR3 covers 14 residues. DNA of the CDR3: TGTGCCAGCAGTTTCATACAGGGGAACACTGAAGCTTTCTTT. Translation: CASSFIQGNTEAFF.

The gene calls are TRBV7-9 and TRBJ1-5, with unresolved D. This CDR3 has 12 residues. The V and J ends lost 1 base and 5 bases respectively, with 3 bases between them. Germline V gives CDR1 SEHNR, CDR2 FQNEAQ (reference sequence). The chain's CDR3 is CASSLDDQPQHF. The CDR3 DNA is TGTGCCAGCAGCTTAGACGATCAGCCCCAGCATTTT.

CDR3 protein: CASSDGRGRYGYTF. In nucleotides, the CDR3 is TGTGCCAGCAGCGACGGGAGAGGGAGGTATGGCTACACCTTC. The gene calls are TRBV9 and TRBJ1-2; D unresolved. This CDR3 contains 14 residues. Trimming took 3 bases from V and 5 from J, leaving 14 bases between them. Germline loops: CDR1 SGDLS, CDR2 YYNGEE.

This clone showed up just once. This sequence joins TRBV6-4 and TRBJ2-1, with D possibly TRBD2 on 6 matching bases. Germline CDR1 and CDR2: MRHNA and SNTAGT. This CDR3 contains 12 residues. Trimming stripped 4 bases from V and 7 bases from J, with 8 bases between. The CDR3 protein is CASSVGGNEQFF. CDR3 DNA sequence: TGTGCCAGCAGTGTTGGGGGGAATGAGCAGTTCTTC.

The CDR3 sequence: CSVLSRIRSSYEQYF. In nucleotides, the CDR3 is TGCAGCGTTCTCTCGAGGATCAGGAGCTCCTACGAGCAGTACTTC. The chain recombines TRBV29-1 with TRBJ2-7; D gene unclear. Trimming removed 5 bases at V and 0 bases at J, with 17 bases between. CDR3 length equals 15 residues. Germline assignment: CDR1 SQVTM and CDR2 ANQGSEA.

This clone occurred once. The chain carries TRBV15 and TRBJ2-3, with 7 bases identical to TRBD1. Trimming at V came to 1 base and at J to 0 bases, leaving 1 base not matched to a gene. CDR3 length equals 15 residues. The germline V gene has CDR1 LNHNV and CDR2 YYDKDF (reference sequence). Here the CDR3 reads CATSRVGQSTDTQYF. The CDR3 DNA sequence: TGTGCCACCAGCAGAGTGGGACAGAGCACAGATACGCAGTATTTT.

This clone was detected many times. The CDR3 sequence: CASGLGGRGEQFF. The CDR3 DNA reads as TGTGCTAGTGGTTTGGGTGGCCGGGGTGAGCAGTTCTTC. V usage is TRBV12-5 and J usage is TRBJ2-1; TRBD2 is a possible D gene (5 bases). This CDR3 has 13 residues. V was cut by 1 base and J by 9 bases, with 10 bases left in between. The V gene's germline CDR1 is LGHNT and CDR2 FRNRAP.

This sequence joins TRBV7-2 and TRBJ2-1, with no clear D. Germline loops: CDR1 SGHTA, CDR2 FQGNSA. The germline V and J ends were trimmed by 6 bases and 7 bases, with 10 bases remaining between them. CDR3 length: 12 residues. The CDR3 here is CASSQDWNEQFF. Written as DNA, the CDR3 is TGTGCCAGCAGTCAAGATTGGAATGAGCAGTTCTTC.

V and J are TRBV2 and TRBJ1-6; TRBD1 agrees at 7 bases. V shed 7 bases, J shed 0 bases, and the junction held 3 bases outside the gene matches. The CDR3 has 15 residues. CDR1 is SNHLY and CDR2 is FYNNEI in the germline V gene. The CDR3 region has the DNA TGTGCCAGCATACAGGGGAGCTCCTATAATTCACCCCTCCACTTT. This codes for CASIQGSSYNSPLHF. Combining the CDR3 with reference TRBV2 and TRBJ1-6 gives the whole variable domain EPEVTQTPSHQVTQMGQEVILRCVPISNHLYFYWYRQILGQKVEFLVSFYNNEISEKSEIFDDQFSVERPDGSNFTLKIRSTKLEDSAMYFCASIQGSSYNSPLHFGNGTRLTVT.

This clone was found a few times. The V gene is TRBV6-1, the J gene TRBJ1-2, with D uncertain. Trimming shortened V by 4 bases and J by 4 bases, and 10 bases separated the two germline ends. Looked up from germline, CDR1 is MNHNS and CDR2 is SASEGT. The CDR3 sequence is 13 residues long. CDR3 in DNA: TGTGCCAGCAGTGCAACAGTTAGCTATGGCTACACCTTC. Protein product: CASSATVSYGYTF.

The chain joins TRBV18 to TRBJ2-1; D gene ambiguous. The CDR3 has 16 residues. The V gene lost 0 bases and the J gene lost 0 bases, with 9 bases spanning the gap. Germline lookup yields CDR1 KGHSH and CDR2 LQKENI. CDR3 coding DNA: TGTGCCAGCTCACCACCAAGCTTCAGCTCCTACAATGAGCAGTTCTTC. Residues: CASSPPSFSSYNEQFF.

V is TRBV11-2 and J is TRBJ2-3, with no clear D. V lost 4 bases, J lost 2 bases, and 1 base lay in between. The germline gives CDR1 SGHAT, CDR2 FQNNGV. CDR3 length: 11 residues. The CDR3 nucleotides read TGTGCCAGCAGCTACACAGATACGCAGTATTTT. It is translated as CASSYTDTQYF.

The chain couples TRBV4-3 to TRBJ1-4, with 9 positions matching TRBD1. Germline V gives CDR1 LGHNA, CDR2 YSLEER. CDR3 size: 16 residues. Trimming took 5 bases from V and 4 from J; bases not matched to a gene: 8. The CDR3 nucleotides are TGCGCCAGCAGCAAAGGACAGGGGTATAATAATGAAAAACTGTTTTTT. It specifies CASSKGQGYNNEKLFF.

This chain joins TRBV4-3 and TRBJ2-7, with a possible D match to TRBD1 (6 bases). Deletions cut 1 base from V and 3 bases from J, with 13 bases between. The germline gives CDR1 LGHNA, CDR2 YSLEER. The CDR3 is made up of 15 amino acids. The CDR3 bases are TGCGCCAGCAGCCAAGTTTTATACAGGGACTACGAGCAGTACTTC. Protein: CASSQVLYRDYEQYF.

The chain couples TRBV28 to TRBJ2-7; D is possibly TRBD1 (6 bases). The V end lost 2 bases, the J end lost 4 bases, and 21 bases lay between the germline ends. Germline V lookup: CDR1 MDHEN, CDR2 SYDVKM. CDR3 length: 17 amino acids. DNA for the CDR3: TGTGCCAGCAGTTTAGGGTTAAGGGACATCGGTCCGTACGAGCAGTACTTC. It is translated as CASSLGLRDIGPYEQYF.

This chain uses TRBV9 with TRBJ2-2, with D uncertain. V was cut by 4 bases and J by 3 bases, with 16 bases left in between. The germline CDR1 and CDR2 sequences are SGDLS and YYNGEE. This CDR3 has 16 residues. CDR3 bases: TGTGCCAGCAGCCTGGCGAAGGGTTTGGACACCGGGGAGCTGTTTTTT. This translates into CASSLAKGLDTGELFF.

The gene calls are TRBV27 and TRBJ2-5, with D possibly matching TRBD2 (6 bases). The CDR3 contains 16 residues. V shed 4 bases and J shed 5 bases, with 20 bases lying between them. Germline CDR1 MNHEY, CDR2 SMNVEV (reference sequence). CDR3 sequence: CASSSGSSLAGETQYF. The CDR3 nucleotides read TGTGCCAGCAGTTCGGGGTCGTCACTAGCTGGGGAGACCCAGTACTTC.

The chain employs TRBV7-8 and TRBJ2-7; either TRBD1 or TRBD2 may fit D (6 bases each). The CDR3 is 15 residues long. Trimming removed 8 bases from V and 3 bases from J, with 20 bases in between. Germline CDR1 reads SGHVS; CDR2 reads FQNEAQ. The CDR3 loop is CASCLGPGGGYEQYF. The CDR3, as DNA: TGTGCCAGCTGCCTGGGGCCCGGAGGGGGCTACGAGCAGTACTTC.

This chain connects TRBV27 to TRBJ1-1, with a weak D call TRBD1 (6 bases). Looked up from germline, CDR1 is MNHEY and CDR2 is SMNVEV (reference sequence). V dropped 6 bases and J dropped 2 bases, with 10 bases sitting between them. The CDR3 loop spans 13 amino acids. CDR3 bases: TGTGCCAGCAGCGGGACACTTAACACTGAAGCTTTCTTT. Its protein product is CASSGTLNTEAFF.

This rearrangement joins TRBV28 to TRBJ2-7, with TRBD1 matching over 7 bases. The CDR3 length is 15 residues. The germline CDR1 and CDR2 sequences are MDHEN and SYDVKM. V lost 6 bases to trimming and J lost 1 base; unmatched junction nucleotides: 9. The DNA of the CDR3 is TGTGCCAGCAGCACGATCTGGGGACAGTCCTACGAGCAGTACTTC. Amino acids: CASSTIWGQSYEQYF.

The CDR3 loop reads CAWSPPAAGVNEQYF. The CDR3 coding sequence is TGTGCCTGGAGTCCCCCGGCGGCGGGAGTCAACGAGCAGTACTTC. The V call is TRBV30, the J call TRBJ2-7, with 7 bases fitting TRBD2. CDR3 length: 15 residues. Germline V gene data show CDR1 as GTSNPN and CDR2 as SVGIG (reference sequence). Trimming took 2 bases from V and 5 from J; bases not matched to a gene: 12. The full variable domain, completed using reference TRBV30 and TRBJ2-7, is SQTIHQWPATLVQPVGSPLSLECTVEGTSNPNLYWYRQAAGRGLQLLFYSVGIGQISSEVPQNLSASRPQDRQFILSSKKLLLSDSGFYLCAWSPPAAGVNEQYFGPGTRLTVT.

The chain employs TRBV25-1 and TRBJ1-2; TRBD1 aligns across 7 bases. Germline lookup yields CDR1 MGHDK and CDR2 SYGVNS. The CDR3 is made up of 12 amino acids. The V gene end was trimmed by 7 bases and the J gene end by 6 bases; junction bases not matched to a gene: 5. This chain's CDR3 is CASTQGSDGYTF. DNA of the CDR3: TGTGCCAGCACACAGGGGAGCGATGGCTACACCTTC.

This clone was observed once. V and J are TRBV7-6 and TRBJ1-1, with 10 bases identical to TRBD1. Germline V lookup: CDR1 SGHVS, CDR2 FNYEAQ. The CDR3 extends over 16 amino acids. Trimming at V came to 4 bases and at J to 3 bases, leaving 8 bases not matched to a gene. The CDR3 region has the DNA TGTGCCAGCAGCTCCCGGACAGGGGGAGGGGACACTGAAGCTTTCTTT. It codes for CASSSRTGGGDTEAFF.

The V gene is TRBV19, the J gene TRBJ2-2; weak D call: TRBD2 (5 bases). The ends were cut back, 2 bases at V and 5 bases at J, with 12 bases in the middle. Germline V gene data show CDR1 as LNHDA and CDR2 as SQIVND (reference sequence). The CDR3 is 15 residues long. The CDR3 region has the DNA TGTGCCAGTAGTATACGGGGATTCGCAACCGGGGAGCTGTTTTTT. This translates into CASSIRGFATGELFF.

The genes are TRBV2 and TRBJ1-5, with D uncertain. This CDR3 region has 14 residues. The germline V gene has CDR1 SNHLY and CDR2 FYNNEI. Trimming stripped 6 bases from V and 0 bases from J, with 9 bases between. CDR3 nucleotides: TGTGCCAGCAGACAGACTTTTAGCAATCAGCCCCAGCATTTT. It specifies CASRQTFSNQPQHF.

The V call is TRBV5-1, the J call TRBJ2-1, with TRBD2 identical over 11 bases. CDR3 size: 14 residues. CDR1 and CDR2 from the germline V gene are SGHRS and YFSETQ. V lost 7 bases, J lost 3 bases, and 3 bases stayed unmatched. Here the CDR3 DNA reads TGCGCCAGCGCTACTAGCGGGAGCTACAATGAGCAGTTCTTC. Amino acids: CASATSGSYNEQFF.

The J gene is TRBJ2-2, the V gene TRBV21-1; the table's D call of TRBD1 was not tested on the DNA. TRBV21-1 is flagged as a pseudogene. CDR3 length equals 19 residues. The CDR3 region has the DNA TGTGCCAGCAGCAAAGCGGCGTTGGTAGGGGGCCTGAACACCGGGGAGCTGTTTTTT. It codes for CASSKAALVGGLNTGELFF.

This chain uses TRBV28 with TRBJ2-5; D is unclear. In germline, CDR1 is MDHEN, CDR2 SYDVKM. The CDR3 has 16 amino acids. V was cut by 5 bases and J by 0 bases, with 16 bases left in between. The CDR3 nucleotides are TGTGCCAGCAGTCTCTTCCACGGGCAGTACCAAGAGACCCAGTACTTC. This translates into CASSLFHGQYQETQYF.

The chain combines TRBV7-6 with TRBJ2-5; D call uncertain. The germline V gene encodes CDR1 SGHVS and CDR2 FNYEAQ. Trimming shortened V by 1 base and J by 5 bases, and 14 bases separated the two germline ends. The CDR3 has 15 residues. CDR3 nucleotides: TGTGCCAGCAGCTTAGAATTAGGAGCGCGGGAGACCCAGTACTTC. Its protein product is CASSLELGARETQYF.

The chain joins TRBV7-3 to TRBJ2-1, with D possibly being TRBD1 (6 bases). The CDR3 spans 13 residues. Germline V gene data show CDR1 as SGHTA and CDR2 as FQGTGA. The ends were cut back, 4 bases at V and 7 bases at J, with 11 bases in the middle. The CDR3 DNA is TGTGCCAGCAGCTCTCGGGACACTAATGAGCAGTTCTTC. This encodes CASSSRDTNEQFF. Looking up the rest from reference TRBV7-3 and TRBJ2-1 gives the full variable domain: GAGVSQTPSNKVTEKGKYVELRCDPISGHTALYWYRQSLGQGPEFLIYFQGTGAADDSGLPNDRFFAVRPEGSVSTLKIQRTERGDSAVYLCASSSRDTNEQFFGPGTRLTVL.

For this clone: This CDR3 is also generated by other DNA sequences in the sample. This chain joins TRBV27 and TRBJ1-2; the D is unclear. Per the germline V gene, CDR1 is MNHEY and CDR2 is SMNVEV (reference sequence). This CDR3 contains 13 residues. V was cut by 2 bases and J by 0 bases, with 4 bases left in between. The CDR3 region has the DNA TGTGCCAGCAGTTTAGGTCCTAACTATGGCTACACCTTC. This codes for CASSLGPNYGYTF.

V usage is TRBV9 and J usage is TRBJ1-1; 9 bases match TRBD1. The CDR3 runs to 14 residues. J lost 5 bases, V lost 3 bases, and 5 bases had no gene match. The germline V gene encodes CDR1 SGDLS and CDR2 YYNGEE. CDR3 DNA sequence: TGTGCCAGCAGCGGGGGACAGGGTGGGACTGAAGCTTTCTTT. Amino acids: CASSGGQGGTEAFF.